This passage covers 4 T cell receptor beta chains from one sample sequenced in a study of blood T cell repertoires in COVID-19. Method: immunoSEQ multiplex PCR; TCRdb's copy keeps in-frame clones and lacks some. This sample has some 87,000 clones, with 75% to 90% found just once. Sequenced material: peripheral blood. These receptors were collected from a human donor in a cohort sampled during active COVID-19.

This clone turned up a few times. This sequence joins TRBV5-1 and TRBJ1-4; TRBD1 aligns across 7 bases. This CDR3 has 14 amino acids. With V trimmed by 4 bases and J by 2 bases, 2 bases remained unmatched. Germline lookup yields CDR1 SGHRS and CDR2 YFSETQ. The CDR3 here is CASSGDSTNEKLFF. The CDR3 DNA follows: TGCGCCAGCAGCGGGGACAGTACTAATGAAAAACTGTTTTTT.

The chain recombines TRBV7-9 with TRBJ2-1; D may be TRBD2 (6 bases). The germline V gene encodes CDR1 SEHNR and CDR2 FQNEAQ (reference sequence). This CDR3 comprises 15 residues. Trimming removed 2 bases from V and 6 bases from J, with 14 bases in between. The CDR3: CASSLYRGMSNEQFF. CDR3 DNA: TGTGCCAGCAGCTTATACCGGGGGATGAGCAATGAGCAGTTCTTC.

The genes are TRBV11-2 and TRBJ1-4; a weak D match, TRBD1 (6 bases). Germline V gives CDR1 SGHAT, CDR2 FQNNGV. Trimming stripped 4 bases from V and 4 bases from J, with 25 bases between. This CDR3 has 19 amino acids. CDR3 loop: CASSSPVGGGSGSNEKLFF. For the CDR3, the DNA is TGTGCCAGCAGCTCGCCGGTGGGGGGGGGCTCCGGGAGTAATGAAAAACTGTTTTTT.

This rearrangement joins TRBV25-1 to TRBJ2-3, with 9 bases matching TRBD1. CDR3 length equals 15 residues. V dropped 4 bases and J dropped 3; count of bases not matched to a gene: 5. In germline, CDR1 is MGHDK, CDR2 SYGVNS. CDR3 bases: TGTGCCAGCAGTGGGGGACAGGGTGTTACAGATACGCAGTATTTT. Translating it yields CASSGGQGVTDTQYF.